The sequence of this TCR beta chain was determined in a study of CD8 T cells in ankylosing spondylitis. Germline loops: CDR1 SGHDT, CDR2 YYEEEE. The CDR3 loop spans 13 amino acids. V was cut by 1 base and J by 7 bases, with 9 bases left in between. This clonotype was observed many times. Its antigen is undetermined. As the method for making TCR beta libraries, quantitative 5'-RACE with molecular barcodes was used. TCRdb reprocessed the 5' RACE reads via MiXCR and lists one record per CDR3 protein. The profile shows fewer than 550,000 distinct CDR3 sequences, approximately 5% of them singletons. Findings and caveats of the study: Within matched ankylosing spondylitis synovial fluid, disease-linked clones were reportedly significantly enriched. Seven to nine highly homologous variants made up a TCR beta motif that seemed to typify ankylosing spondylitis blood.

This chain connects TRBV5-6 to TRBJ2-1; no reliable D call. The sample taken for sequencing was blood, either unsorted or a sorted T cell fraction (not recorded which). The source is a male donor with ankylosing spondylitis. Here the CDR3 reads CASSLLARNEQFF. The CDR3 DNA sequence: TGTGCCAGCAGCTTGCTGGCGCGGAATGAGCAGTTCTTC.